This note documents a single T cell receptor (beta chain) sequence. The antigen is unknown. The data derive from a study of T-cell reconstitution after alpha-beta-depleted transplantation in children. Whole-study findings and limits: Newly produced T cells mostly accounted for T-cell counts and diversity one year post-transplant. At around two months after transplant, the alpha-beta T cells were reportedly derived from several hundred expanded clones that came from non-depleted graft cells.

The library targeted TCRbeta and was prepared with unique molecular identifiers. One entry per CDR3 protein results from TCRdb running MiXCR on the PCR reads. The sample records about 830,000 distinct CDR3 sequences, roughly 15% being singletons. The CDR3 runs to 18 residues. The germline V gene encodes CDR1 SGHRS and CDR2 YFSETQ. Trimming took 4 bases from V and 1 from J; bases not matched to a gene: 7. The V gene is TRBV5-1, the J gene TRBJ2-1, with 14 nucleotides matching TRBD2. The starting material was PBMCs, mostly from graft donor cells, obtained 360 days after TCRalphabeta/CD19-depleted stem cell transplant. The receptor's source is a male patient under 18 who had a stem cell transplant for acute lymphoblastic leukemia, so the T cells may come from the graft donor. The CDR3 sequence is CASSLGLAGDLSYNEQFF. CDR3 in DNA: TGCGCCAGCAGCCTGGGACTAGCGGGAGATCTATCCTACAATGAGCAGTTCTTC.